Here is one T cell receptor beta chain with its context. This CDR3 is built from 14 residues. This sample was included in a study of OX40 agonist ivuxolimab in advanced cancers. Profiled with immunoSEQ multiplex PCR; TCRdb holds only in-frame clones, not every one. The sample records 95,000 to 150,000 clones, 85% to 95% being singletons. This sample comprised CD4+ or CD8+ T cells sorted from blood, obtained in a trial of the OX40 agonist ivuxolimab. The chain recombines TRBV21-1 with TRBJ2-2; the table's TRBD1 call for D was not verified on the DNA. TRBV21-1 is flagged as a pseudogene. The source is an adult with an advanced solid tumor such as melanoma, head and neck, liver or kidney cancer. The CDR3 coding sequence is TGTGCCAGCACCTTTGAGGGGGCGCTATTGGAGCTGTTTTTT. Translating it yields CASTFEGALLELFF.